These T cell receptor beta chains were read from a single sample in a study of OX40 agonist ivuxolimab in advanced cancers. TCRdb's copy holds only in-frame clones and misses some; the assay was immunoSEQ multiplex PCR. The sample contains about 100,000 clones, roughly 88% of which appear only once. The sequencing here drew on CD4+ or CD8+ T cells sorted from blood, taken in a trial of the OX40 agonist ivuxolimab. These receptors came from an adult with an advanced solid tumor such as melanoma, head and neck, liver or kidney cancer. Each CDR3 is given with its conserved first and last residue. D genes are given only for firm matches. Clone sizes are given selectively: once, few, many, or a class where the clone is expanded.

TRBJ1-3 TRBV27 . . TGTGCCAGCAGTTTATTAGGGGCCGGATCTGGAAACACCATATATTTT CASSLLGAGSGNTIYF
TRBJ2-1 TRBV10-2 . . TGCGCCAGCAGAAGAGACAATGAGCAGTTCTTC CASRRDNEQFF
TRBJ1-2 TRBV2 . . TGTGCCAGCCTTAGTGTGGGGATCAACTATGGCTACACCTTC CASLSVGINYGYTF
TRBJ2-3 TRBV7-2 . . TGTGCCAGCAGCTCCCAGTTAACTGATACGCAGTATTTT CASSSQLTDTQYF
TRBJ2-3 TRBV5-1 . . TGCGCCAGCAGCTCGGTGTTGGGACAAAACACAGATACGCAGTATTTT CASSSVLGQNTDTQYF
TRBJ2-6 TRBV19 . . TGTGCCAGTAGTATGGACGAGCTAAGCTCTGGGGCCAACGTCCTGACTTTC CASSMDELSSGANVLTF
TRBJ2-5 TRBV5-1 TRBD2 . TGCGCCAGCAGCTCCGGGACTAGCGGGAAATCCATACGGGAGACCCAGTACTTC CASSSGTSGKSIRETQYF
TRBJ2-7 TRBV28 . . TGTGCCAGCAGCACCTCCTACGAGCAGTACTTC CASSTSYEQYF
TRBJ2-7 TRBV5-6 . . TGTGCCAGCAGCTTTTATAGTCAGGGGCAACAAGGCGAGCAGTACTTC CASSFYSQGQQGEQYF
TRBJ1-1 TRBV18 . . TGTGCCAGCTCACCAGGGATAGGGGCGATGAACACTGAAGCTTTCTTT CASSPGIGAMNTEAFF
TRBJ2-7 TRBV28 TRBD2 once TGTGCCAGCAGTACTAGCGGGAGTACCTACGAGCAGTACTTC CASSTSGSTYEQYF
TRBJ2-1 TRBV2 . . TGTGCCAGCAGTGATAGCGGCCCCGGGAATGAGCAGTTCTTC CASSDSGPGNEQFF
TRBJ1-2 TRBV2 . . TGTGCCAGCAGTGAAGACCATGGGACATACACCTTC CASSEDHGTYTF
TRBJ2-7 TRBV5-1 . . TGCGCCAGCAGCGATTTAGCTTCCTACGAGCAGTACTTC CASSDLASYEQYF
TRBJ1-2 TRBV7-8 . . TGTGCCAGCAGCAACCCCCTGGAGGGCTACACCTTC CASSNPLEGYTF
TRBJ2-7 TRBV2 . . TGTGCCAGCAGTCGTCAGCAAGCTTGGGACGAGCAGTACTTC CASSRQQAWDEQYF
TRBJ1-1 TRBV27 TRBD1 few TGTGCCAGCCAGGGGGGTCTAAGGGCAGGGGGTAAAAGAGCTTTCTTT CASQGGLRAGGKRAFF
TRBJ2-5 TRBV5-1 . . TGCGCCAGCAGCTTAACACCCCAAGAGACCCAGTACTTC CASSLTPQETQYF
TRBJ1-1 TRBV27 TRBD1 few TGTGCCAGCAGTCCTGGGACAGCTCGGAACACTGAAGCTTTCTTT CASSPGTARNTEAFF
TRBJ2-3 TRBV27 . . TGTGCCAGCAGTTCCCCTTCGACTCCTAGCACAGATACGCAGTATTTT CASSSPSTPSTDTQYF
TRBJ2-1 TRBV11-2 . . TGTGCCAGCAGCTTAGATGAGGCCTCCTACAATGAGCAGTTCTTC CASSLDEASYNEQFF
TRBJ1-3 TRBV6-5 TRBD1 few TGTGCCAGCAGAACGACAGGGGGCTCTGGAAACACCATATATTTT CASRTTGGSGNTIYF
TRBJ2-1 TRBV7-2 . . TGTGCCAGCAGCTTATGGGGAGCTTACAATGAGCAGTTCTTC CASSLWGAYNEQFF
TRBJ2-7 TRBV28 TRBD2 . TGTGCCAGCAGCAGGGCGGGGGGTTTCTACGAGCAGTACTTC CASSRAGGFYEQYF
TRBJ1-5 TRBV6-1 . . TGTGCCAGCAGTCCGGACAGTCTAAGCAATCAGCCCCAGCATTTT CASSPDSLSNQPQHF
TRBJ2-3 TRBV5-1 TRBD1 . TGCGCCAGCAGCTTGACAGGGGGGTCAGATACGCAGTATTTT CASSLTGGSDTQYF
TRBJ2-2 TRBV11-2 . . TGTGCCAGCGCCCCAGGGGTCGGGGAGCTGTTTTTT CASAPGVGELFF
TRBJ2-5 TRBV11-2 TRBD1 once TGTGCCAGCAGTGGACAGGGTATCACTAGCCAAGAGACCCAGTACTTC CASSGQGITSQETQYF
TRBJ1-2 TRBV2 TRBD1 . TGTGCCAGCACCCTTCTCCGGGACAGGGGTAACTATGGCTACACCTTC CASTLLRDRGNYGYTF
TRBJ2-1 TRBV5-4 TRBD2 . TGTGCCAGCGCGCTAAGCGGGGTAGGCAATGAGCAGTTCTTC CASALSGVGNEQFF
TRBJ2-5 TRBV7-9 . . TGTGCCAGCAGCTTAGGGGGGCCGGGAGAGACCCAGTACTTC CASSLGGPGETQYF
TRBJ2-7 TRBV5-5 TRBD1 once TGTGCCAGCAGCACCGGGACAGGGGGCTTTGGAGGCTACGAGCAGTACTTC CASSTGTGGFGGYEQYF
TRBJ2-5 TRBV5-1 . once TGCGCCAGCAGCTTGGATACAGGCGAGACCCAGTACTTC CASSLDTGETQYF
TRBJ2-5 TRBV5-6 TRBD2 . TGTGCCAGCAGCAAGGGACTAGCGGGGGGGGAGACCCAGTACTTC CASSKGLAGGETQYF
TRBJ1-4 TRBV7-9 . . TGTGCCAGCAGCTTAACAACTAATGAAAAACTGTTTTTT CASSLTTNEKLFF
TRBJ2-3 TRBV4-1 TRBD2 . TGCGCCAGCAGCGAGCGGGAGTCGCCGGATACGCAGTATTTT CASSERESPDTQYF
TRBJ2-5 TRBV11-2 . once TGTGCCAGCAGCTTAGGCCCCTTGCGGACTTTACAAGAGACCCAGTACTTC CASSLGPLRTLQETQYF
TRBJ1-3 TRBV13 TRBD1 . TGTGCCAGCAGCTCCCGACAGGGGCGCGCCTCTGGAAACACCATATATTTT CASSSRQGRASGNTIYF
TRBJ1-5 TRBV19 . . TGTGCCAGTAGTATAGGGAATAGCAATCAGCCCCAGCATTTT CASSIGNSNQPQHF
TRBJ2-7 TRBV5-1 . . TGCGCCAGCAGCTTGGCTGGGGGGAAAGCCTACGAGCAGTACTTC CASSLAGGKAYEQYF
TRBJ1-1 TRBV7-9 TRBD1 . TGTGCCAGCAGCGCGATACAGGGGTGGGTCACTGAAGCTTTCTTT CASSAIQGWVTEAFF
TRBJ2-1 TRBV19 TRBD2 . TGTGCCAGTAGTATCGCGCTAGCGGGAGGGTACAATGAGCAGTTCTTC CASSIALAGGYNEQFF